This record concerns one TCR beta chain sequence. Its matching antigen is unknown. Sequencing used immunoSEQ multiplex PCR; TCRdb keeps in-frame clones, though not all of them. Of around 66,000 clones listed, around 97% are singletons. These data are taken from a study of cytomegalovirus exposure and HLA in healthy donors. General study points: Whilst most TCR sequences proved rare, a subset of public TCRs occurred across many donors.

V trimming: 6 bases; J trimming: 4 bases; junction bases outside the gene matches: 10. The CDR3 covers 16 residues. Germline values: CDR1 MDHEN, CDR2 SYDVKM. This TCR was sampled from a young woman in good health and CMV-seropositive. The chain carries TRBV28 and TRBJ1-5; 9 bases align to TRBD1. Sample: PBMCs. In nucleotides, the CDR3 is TGTGCCAGCAGCTCCGGGACAGGGTCACTAAATCAGCCCCAGCATTTT. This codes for CASSSGTGSLNQPQHF.